A selection of T cell receptor beta chains follows, all from one sample in a study of shared clonotypes between healthy human individuals. Here immunoSEQ multiplex PCR was the method, and the copy in TCRdb shows in-frame clones only, minus some. This sample has about 480,000 clones; about 75% occur once, and the top ten carry approximately 13%. Sequenced input: PBMCs. Receptor source: a woman aged 40 to 50 in good health. Some clones in this sample may be carry-over from other donors' samples. CDR3s include the opening cysteine and the closing phenylalanine or tryptophan.

J gene	V gene	CDR3 protein
TRBJ2-2	TRBV9	CASSVGQGANTGELFF
TRBJ1-1	TRBV30	CAWSVGQESMNTEAFF
TRBJ2-7	TRBV5-5	CASSFQGGPYEQYF
TRBJ2-3	TRBV6-5	CASSSSVGDTQYF
TRBJ2-7	TRBV30	CAWSEGGQGFEQYF
TRBJ2-5	TRBV7-9	CASSLTMTPQETQYF
TRBJ2-7	TRBV5-1	CASSFMSSGRDEQYF
TRBJ2-3	TRBV28	CASSFEASAGAVWDTQYF
TRBJ1-4	TRBV4-3	CASSRMINEKLFF
TRBJ2-3	TRBV5-1	CASSLGPGGPTDTQYF
TRBJ1-1	TRBV28	CASSGGLNTEAFF
TRBJ2-7	TRBV4-1	CASSQEGAGNHYEQYF
TRBJ2-1	TRBV5-1	CASSLGQGYEQFF
TRBJ2-3	TRBV14	CASRQKGADTQYF
TRBJ1-5	TRBV13	CASSGQGGQPQHF
TRBJ2-1	TRBV19	CASSQAGRSYNEQFF
TRBJ1-6	TRBV30	CAWSGGSVESPLHF
TRBJ1-5	TRBV4-2	CASRAGGQGNQPQHF
TRBJ2-3	TRBV10-1	CASSESGTKTDTQYF
TRBJ2-6	TRBV5-5	CASRKQGASGANVLTF
TRBJ1-2	TRBV28	CASTLRTGNYGYTF
TRBJ1-5	TRBV9	CASSATGDRYQPQHF
TRBJ1-1	TRBV11-2	CASSLQDRLNTEAFF
TRBJ1-2	TRBV6-5	CASIDTYGGYTF
TRBJ1-2	TRBV15	CATSRDLDNYGYTF
TRBJ2-1	TRBV2	CVTTAGLNEQFF
TRBJ2-2	TRBV5-1	CASSRANTGELFF
TRBJ1-4	TRBV6-5	CASSYSSGGPLGKLFF
TRBJ2-2	TRBV2	CASGYHTGELFF
TRBJ2-7	TRBV2	CASNPGTVYEQYF
TRBJ2-1	TRBV28	CASRTVGGDRDLNEQFF
TRBJ1-5	TRBV6-6	CASSSWGEQPQHF
TRBJ1-6	TRBV30	CAWSGEREYNSPLHF
TRBJ2-7	TRBV5-1	CASSPALADYEQYF
TRBJ2-7	TRBV29-1	CSVGRTGSSYEQYF
TRBJ2-1	TRBV7-2	CASRQTRDNYNEQFF
TRBJ2-5	TRBV7-9	CASSSRASRETQYF
TRBJ1-1	TRBV27	CASSARQGYYTEAFF
TRBJ2-7	TRBV6-6	CASSTTRQGSNYEQYF
TRBJ2-1	TRBV30	CAWSGGGSYNEQFF
TRBJ2-3	TRBV7-8	CASSLVAGADTQYF
TRBJ2-2	TRBV15	CATSRDETGELFF
TRBJ2-1	TRBV6-1	CASSEPGQGSGGEQFF
TRBJ2-1	TRBV29-1	CSMSGINNEQFF
TRBJ2-5	TRBV28	CASRPNRETQYF
TRBJ2-7	TRBV6-6	CASSPDTYEQYF
TRBJ2-5	TRBV6-5	CASSRRRGFQETQYF
TRBJ1-1	TRBV29-1	CSVGLRFTEAFF
TRBJ2-1	TRBV2	CASRLAGANNEQFF